The text below deals with one TCR beta chain. Antigen: not known. This entry comes from a study of cytomegalovirus exposure and HLA in healthy donors. This CDR3 is 14 amino acids long. Trimming cost V 0 bases and J 6 bases, with 13 bases left between them. Germline V CDR1 and CDR2: SGHRS, YFSETQ. PCR was performed using 60 Vbeta and 13 Jbeta primers. Measured with immunoSEQ multiplex PCR; TCRdb has only the in-frame clones, and not every one. Of about 130,000 clones listed, approximately 68% were seen once; the top ten hold 1.5% to 2%. Broader study findings: Immune exposure was documented only through CMV serostatus. Association of a missense DCLRE1C variant with TCR beta V- and J-gene trimming was reported in a later analysis. Most of the TCR beta V segments (in an earlier analysis) were productive either about 90% or about 30% of the time.

Input material: PBMCs. The receptor was derived from a man aged 30-40 years in good health and CMV-seropositive. The rearrangement joins TRBV5-1 to TRBJ2-7, with a tentative D call TRBD2 (6 bases). The CDR3 loop is CASSLEGLSSEQYF. Written as DNA, the CDR3 is TGCGCCAGCAGCTTGGAGGGACTCTCGTCCGAGCAGTACTTC.